The 22 T cell receptor beta chains below come from one sample, sequenced in a study of T-cell memory formation after mild COVID-19. TCRdb reanalysed the 5' RACE reads using MiXCR and keeps one entry per CDR3 protein. The profile covers 400,000 or so distinct CDR3 sequences, with about 20% appearing a single time and 7.5% to 9.5% taken by the ten largest. Sequenced material: PBMCs or a T cell subset sorted from them (not recorded which). These receptors were taken from an adult woman who had mild COVID-19 (a few samples of this study predate the infection). Cell type and time point are not known.

This clonotype has ten or more counts. The chain employs TRBV6-1 and TRBJ2-7, with unresolved D. From germline, CDR1 is MNHNS and CDR2 SASEGT. V was pared by 3 bases and J by 0 bases, with 9 bases between. The CDR3 length is 14 residues. The CDR3 sequence is CASSEWSSSYEQYF. As DNA, the CDR3 is TGTGCCAGCAGTGAGTGGTCGAGCTCCTACGAGCAGTACTTC.

This clonotype was seen more than once but under ten times. The chain is built from TRBV7-3 and TRBJ2-5; 7 bases map to TRBD1. The V and J ends lost 5 bases and 4 bases, in that order; junction bases with no gene match: 10. The CDR3 is made up of 15 amino acids. Looked up from germline, CDR1 is SGHTA and CDR2 is FQGTGA. The chain's CDR3 is CASSLALTGRETQYF. The CDR3 region has the DNA TGTGCCAGCAGCCTCGCCCTGACAGGGCGAGAGACCCAGTACTTC.

V usage is TRBV11-2 and J usage is TRBJ2-1; D tentatively fits TRBD1 or TRBD2 (5 bases each). The CDR3 totals 15 residues. V shed 5 bases and J shed 0 bases, with 11 bases lying between them. Per the germline V gene, CDR1 is SGHAT and CDR2 is FQNNGV. The CDR3 spells CASSIPGTSYNEQFF. The CDR3 region has the DNA TGTGCCAGCAGCATCCCCGGGACCTCCTACAATGAGCAGTTCTTC.

This clonotype came up a few times. The chain combines TRBV5-1 with TRBJ2-5, with D possibly being TRBD2 (6 bases). The V end lost 4 bases, the J end lost 7 bases, and 14 bases lay between the germline ends. The germline V gene encodes CDR1 SGHRS and CDR2 YFSETQ. CDR3 length: 13 residues. DNA for the CDR3: TGCGCCAGCAGCCGTCCGGACGGGGGGACCCAGTACTTC. This gives the protein CASSRPDGGTQYF.

This chain uses TRBV11-2 with TRBJ2-2, with 10 bases that match TRBD2. Looked up from germline, CDR1 is SGHAT and CDR2 is FQNNGV. V lost 6 bases, J lost 1 base, and 8 bases stayed unmatched. The CDR3 is 17 residues long. The CDR3 DNA sequence: TGTGCCAGCAGTCCCTCCGGGACTAGCGTGAACACCGGGGAGCTGTTTTTT. Its protein product is CASSPSGTSVNTGELFF.

This sequence joins TRBV7-9 and TRBJ2-1; 11 bases map to TRBD2. Germline V gives CDR1 SEHNR, CDR2 FQNEAQ (reference sequence). The CDR3 spans 14 residues. V was pared by 5 bases and J by 7 bases, with 4 bases of the junction left unmatched. CDR3: CASSPPSGRNEQFF. CDR3 nucleotide sequence: TGTGCCAGCAGCCCTCCTAGCGGGAGGAATGAGCAGTTCTTC.

In this sample, this clonotype turned up a few times. The rearrangement joins TRBV7-6 to TRBJ2-1; TRBD1 agrees at 7 bases. V shed 3 bases, J shed 7 bases, and the junction held 9 bases outside the gene matches. Germline CDR1 and CDR2: SGHVS and FNYEAQ. The CDR3 is made up of 15 amino acids. CDR3 residues: CASSFGPTGRNEQFF. The CDR3 DNA sequence: TGTGCCAGCAGCTTTGGCCCGACAGGGAGAAATGAGCAGTTCTTC.

V gene TRBV12-3 or TRBV12-4 combines with J gene TRBJ1-2; unclear D gene. The CDR3 spans 13 residues. V was trimmed by 6 bases and J by 4 bases, leaving 12 bases between them. The CDR3 loop reads CASSLGMTYGYTF. The CDR3 nucleotides are TGTGCCAGCAGCCTCGGGATGACCTATGGCTACACCTTC.

The J gene is TRBJ2-1, the V gene TRBV19; the D gene is possibly TRBD2 (6 bases). This CDR3 is 13 amino acids long. Germline values: CDR1 LNHDA, CDR2 SQIVND (reference sequence). The V and J ends lost 3 bases and 11 bases respectively, with 14 bases between them. CDR3 sequence (DNA): TGTGCCAGTAGTATCCAAGCTAGCGCTAAGCAGTTCTTC. Translation gives CASSIQASAKQFF.

This chain connects TRBV2 to TRBJ1-1; D not resolved. This CDR3 is built from 14 residues. With 5 bases removed from V and 0 bases from J, the gap between germline ends came to 10 bases. Germline lookup yields CDR1 SNHLY and CDR2 FYNNEI. The CDR3 DNA is TGTGCCAGCAGTCTGGCCCGACTGAACACTGAAGCTTTCTTT. This encodes CASSLARLNTEAFF.

The chain has TRBV10-3 and TRBJ2-1; TRBD1 matches at 7 bases. CDR1 and CDR2 (germline): ENHRY, SYGVKD. The trim removed 6 bases at V and 7 bases at J, leaving 9 bases unmatched. The CDR3 contains 14 residues. The DNA for the CDR3 is TGTGCCATCAGAGAAGCGACAGGGTCTAATGAGCAGTTCTTC. Translating it yields CAIREATGSNEQFF.

This chain joins TRBV3-1 and TRBJ2-5; 7 bases match TRBD2. CDR3 length: 17 amino acids. V shed 0 bases and J 1 base; nucleotides not matched to a gene: 8. CDR1 is LGHDT, CDR2 YNNKEL, per germline (reference sequence). DNA of the CDR3: TGTGCCAGCAGCCAAGAAAGGACCGGGGGGTTCCAAGAGACCCAGTACTTC. Protein sequence: CASSQERTGGFQETQYF.

This clonotype turned up a few times. The chain has TRBV20-1 and TRBJ2-5, with TRBD2 identical over 7 bases. The CDR3 has 16 residues. J gave up 2 bases and V 3 bases, and 12 bases lay outside the gene matches. Germline V lookup: CDR1 DFQATT, CDR2 SNEGSKA (reference sequence). The chain's CDR3 is CSARSWGGSYQETQYF. CDR3 in DNA: TGCAGTGCTAGGTCCTGGGGGGGGTCTTATCAAGAGACCCAGTACTTC.

This clonotype was counted between two and nine times. The V gene is TRBV29-1, the J gene TRBJ2-1; 9 nucleotides align to TRBD2. Germline V gives CDR1 SQVTM, CDR2 ANQGSEA. The CDR3 is made up of 16 amino acids. V shed 0 bases, J shed 9 bases, and the junction held 12 bases outside the gene matches. CDR3 bases: TGCAGCGTTGAAGATCTAGGCCTAGCGGGGAGGGGTGAGCAGTTCTTC. This encodes CSVEDLGLAGRGEQFF.

The chain has TRBV12-3 or TRBV12-4 and TRBJ2-4; 7 bases line up with TRBD1. CDR3 size: 14 residues. With V trimmed by 0 bases and J by 6 bases, 2 bases remained unmatched. The CDR3 protein is CASSLAAGGNIQYF. The CDR3 region has the DNA TGTGCCAGCAGTTTAGCGGCAGGGGGAAACATTCAGTACTTC.

This clonotype showed up just a few times. This chain links TRBV5-1 with TRBJ2-7, with TRBD1 identical over 9 bases. V shed 3 bases, J shed 6 bases, and the junction held 7 bases outside the gene matches. CDR1 SGHRS and CDR2 YFSETQ come from the germline V gene. The CDR3 runs to 14 residues. This chain's CDR3 is CASSSRRDRVEQYF. CDR3 DNA sequence: TGCGCCAGCAGCTCCCGGCGGGACAGGGTCGAGCAGTACTTC.

The chain has TRBV28 and TRBJ2-1; no clear D. Germline lookup yields CDR1 MDHEN and CDR2 SYDVKM. Between the trimmed V and J ends, which lost 5 bases and 5 bases, there was a span of 10 bases. This CDR3 comprises 13 residues. The CDR3 bases are TGTGCCAGCAGTATACAAAGGAACAATGAGCAGTTCTTC. Translated, it gives CASSIQRNNEQFF.

The chain couples TRBV4-3 to TRBJ2-3; no firm D call. The CDR3 sequence is 14 residues long. The germline CDR1 and CDR2 sequences are LGHNA and YSLEER. Trimming stripped 1 base from V and 2 bases from J, with 7 bases between. CDR3 amino acids: CASSQGFLTDTQYF. DNA for the CDR3: TGCGCCAGCAGCCAAGGGTTTCTCACAGATACGCAGTATTTT.

This chain uses TRBV5-1 with TRBJ2-7, with a possible D match to TRBD2 (6 bases). This CDR3 spans 15 amino acids. V was clipped by 3 bases and J by 12 bases, with 25 bases between them. The germline V gene has CDR1 SGHRS and CDR2 YFSETQ. Written as DNA, the CDR3 is TGCGCCAGCAGCTCCCAGACACGGACTAACACCGACATGTACTTC. Residues: CASSSQTRTNTDMYF.

This chain joins TRBV25-1 and TRBJ2-2; D possibly corresponds to TRBD2 (6 bases). Per germline, CDR1 MGHDK and CDR2 SYGVNS. Trimming stripped 8 bases from V and 4 bases from J, with 20 bases between. The CDR3 is made up of 16 amino acids. This CDR3 is CASPYAGTCFTGELFF. In nucleotides, the CDR3 is TGTGCCAGCCCATACGCGGGGACTTGTTTCACCGGGGAGCTGTTTTTT.

This rearrangement joins TRBV12-3 or TRBV12-4 to TRBJ1-2; 7 bases are a match to TRBD1. This CDR3 has 15 amino acids. The J segment lost 4 bases and the V segment lost 3 bases, leaving 8 bases of the junction unmatched. CDR3 bases: TGTGCCAGCAGTTTTGCCGAGGGGGCCGTCTATGGCTACACCTTC. The encoded protein is CASSFAEGAVYGYTF.

This clonotype was observed a handful of times. This rearrangement joins TRBV7-9 to TRBJ1-1; the D is unclear. CDR1 is SEHNR and CDR2 is FQNEAQ in the germline V gene (reference sequence). With 0 bases removed from V and 3 bases from J, the gap between germline ends came to 5 bases. The CDR3 extends over 13 amino acids. The CDR3 region has the DNA TGTGCCAGCAGCTTAGCCGAGGACACTGAAGCTTTCTTT. Its protein product is CASSLAEDTEAFF.